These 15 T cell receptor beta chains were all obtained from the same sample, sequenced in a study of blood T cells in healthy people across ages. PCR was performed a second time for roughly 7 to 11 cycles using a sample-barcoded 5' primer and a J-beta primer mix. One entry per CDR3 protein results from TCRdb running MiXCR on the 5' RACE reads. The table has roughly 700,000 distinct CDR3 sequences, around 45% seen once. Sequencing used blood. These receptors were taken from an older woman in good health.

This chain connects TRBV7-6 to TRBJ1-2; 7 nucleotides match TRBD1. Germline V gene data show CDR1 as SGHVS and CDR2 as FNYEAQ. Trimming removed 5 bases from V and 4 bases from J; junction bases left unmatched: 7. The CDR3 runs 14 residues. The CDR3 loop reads CASSPLGTAYGYTF. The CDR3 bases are TGTGCCAGCAGCCCCCTCGGGACAGCCTATGGCTACACCTTC.

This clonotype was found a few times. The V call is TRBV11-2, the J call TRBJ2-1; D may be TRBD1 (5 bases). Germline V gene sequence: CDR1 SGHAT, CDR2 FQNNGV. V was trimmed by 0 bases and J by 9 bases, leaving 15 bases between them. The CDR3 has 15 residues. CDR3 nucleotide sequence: TGTGCCAGCAGCTTAGATCGGATAGGGGCAGGTGAGCAGTTCTTC. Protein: CASSLDRIGAGEQFF.

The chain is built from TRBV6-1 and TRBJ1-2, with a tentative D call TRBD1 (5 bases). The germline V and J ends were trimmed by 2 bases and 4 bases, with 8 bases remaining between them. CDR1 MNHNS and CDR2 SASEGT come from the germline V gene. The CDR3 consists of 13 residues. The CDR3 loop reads CASSEYRTYGYTF. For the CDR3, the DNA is TGTGCCAGCAGTGAATACAGGACCTATGGCTACACCTTC.

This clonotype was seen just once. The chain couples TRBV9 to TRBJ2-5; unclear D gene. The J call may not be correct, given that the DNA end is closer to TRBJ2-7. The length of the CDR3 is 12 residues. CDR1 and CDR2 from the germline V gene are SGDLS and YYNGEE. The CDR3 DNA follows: TGTGCCAGCAGCGTAGACGGCAGCGAGCAGTACTTC. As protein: CASSVDGSEQYF.

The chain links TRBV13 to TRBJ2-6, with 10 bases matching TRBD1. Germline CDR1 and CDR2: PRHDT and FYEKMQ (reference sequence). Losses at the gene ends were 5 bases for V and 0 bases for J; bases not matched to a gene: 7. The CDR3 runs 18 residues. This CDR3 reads CASSPLGDRGSGANVLTF. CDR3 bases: TGTGCCAGCAGCCCCCTCGGGGACAGGGGCTCTGGGGCCAACGTCCTGACTTTC.

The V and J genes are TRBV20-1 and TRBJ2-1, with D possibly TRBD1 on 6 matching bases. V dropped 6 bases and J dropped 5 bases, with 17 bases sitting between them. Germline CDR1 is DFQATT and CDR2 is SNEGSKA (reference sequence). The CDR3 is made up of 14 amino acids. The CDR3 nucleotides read TGCAGTGCCAGCACACAGGGTTTCAACAATGAGCAGTTCTTC. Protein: CSASTQGFNNEQFF.

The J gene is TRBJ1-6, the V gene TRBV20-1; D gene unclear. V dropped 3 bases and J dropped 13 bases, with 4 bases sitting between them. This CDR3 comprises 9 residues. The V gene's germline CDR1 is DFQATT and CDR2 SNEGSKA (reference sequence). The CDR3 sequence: CSASPPLHF. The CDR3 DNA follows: TGCAGTGCTAGCCCGCCCCTCCACTTT.

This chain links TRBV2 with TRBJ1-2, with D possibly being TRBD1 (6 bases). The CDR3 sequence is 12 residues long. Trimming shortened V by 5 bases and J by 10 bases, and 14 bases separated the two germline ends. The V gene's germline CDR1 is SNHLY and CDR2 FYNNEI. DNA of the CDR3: TGTGCCAGCAGTTATACAGGGTTGGTCTACACCTTC. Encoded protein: CASSYTGLVYTF.

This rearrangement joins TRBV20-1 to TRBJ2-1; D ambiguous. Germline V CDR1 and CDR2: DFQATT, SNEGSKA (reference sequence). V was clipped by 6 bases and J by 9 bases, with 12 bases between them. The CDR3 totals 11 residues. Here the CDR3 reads CSAPLVGEQFF. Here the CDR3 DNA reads TGCAGTGCCCCCTTAGTCGGTGAGCAGTTCTTC.

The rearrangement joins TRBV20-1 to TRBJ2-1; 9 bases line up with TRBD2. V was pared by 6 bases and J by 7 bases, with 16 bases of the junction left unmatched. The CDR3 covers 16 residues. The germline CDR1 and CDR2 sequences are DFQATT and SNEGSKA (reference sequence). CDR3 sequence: CSAPPGREGQWNEQFF. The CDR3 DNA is TGCAGTGCCCCCCCCGGGCGGGAGGGCCAGTGGAATGAGCAGTTCTTC.

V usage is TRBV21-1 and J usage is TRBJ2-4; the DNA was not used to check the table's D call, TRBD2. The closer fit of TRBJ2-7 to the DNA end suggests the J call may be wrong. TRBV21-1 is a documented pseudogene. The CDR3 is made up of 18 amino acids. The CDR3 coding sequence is TGTGCCAGCAGCCCAAGCGAGTCTAGCGGGAGTGGCTCCCACGAGCAGTACTTC. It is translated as CASSPSESSGSGSHEQYF.

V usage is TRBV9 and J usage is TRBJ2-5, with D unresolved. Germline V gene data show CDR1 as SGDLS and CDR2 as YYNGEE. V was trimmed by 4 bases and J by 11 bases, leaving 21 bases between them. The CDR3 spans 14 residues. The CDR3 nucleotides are TGTGCCAGCAGCCCCGGTCCCACGCTTAATGAGCAGTACTTC. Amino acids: CASSPGPTLNEQYF.

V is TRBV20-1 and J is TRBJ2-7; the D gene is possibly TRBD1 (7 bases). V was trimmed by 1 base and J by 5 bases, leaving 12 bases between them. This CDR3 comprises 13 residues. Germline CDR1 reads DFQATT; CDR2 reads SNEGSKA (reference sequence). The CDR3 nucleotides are TGCAGTGCTAGAGTCCCAGGGGGGAACGAGCAGTACTTC. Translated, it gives CSARVPGGNEQYF.

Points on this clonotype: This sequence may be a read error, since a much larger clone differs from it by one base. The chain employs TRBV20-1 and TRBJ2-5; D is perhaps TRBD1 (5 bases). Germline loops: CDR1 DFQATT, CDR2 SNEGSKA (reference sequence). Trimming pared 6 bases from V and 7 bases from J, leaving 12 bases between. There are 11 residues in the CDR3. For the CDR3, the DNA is TGCAGTGCCAGGACCCAGGGGACCCAGTACTTC. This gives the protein CSARTQGTQYF.

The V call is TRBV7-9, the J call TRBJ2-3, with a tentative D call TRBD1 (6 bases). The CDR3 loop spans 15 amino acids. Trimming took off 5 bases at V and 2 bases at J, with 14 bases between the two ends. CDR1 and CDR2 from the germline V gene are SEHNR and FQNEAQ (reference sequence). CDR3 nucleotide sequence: TGTGCCAGCAGCCCCCAGGGGATAGCCACAGATACGCAGTATTTT. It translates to CASSPQGIATDTQYF.